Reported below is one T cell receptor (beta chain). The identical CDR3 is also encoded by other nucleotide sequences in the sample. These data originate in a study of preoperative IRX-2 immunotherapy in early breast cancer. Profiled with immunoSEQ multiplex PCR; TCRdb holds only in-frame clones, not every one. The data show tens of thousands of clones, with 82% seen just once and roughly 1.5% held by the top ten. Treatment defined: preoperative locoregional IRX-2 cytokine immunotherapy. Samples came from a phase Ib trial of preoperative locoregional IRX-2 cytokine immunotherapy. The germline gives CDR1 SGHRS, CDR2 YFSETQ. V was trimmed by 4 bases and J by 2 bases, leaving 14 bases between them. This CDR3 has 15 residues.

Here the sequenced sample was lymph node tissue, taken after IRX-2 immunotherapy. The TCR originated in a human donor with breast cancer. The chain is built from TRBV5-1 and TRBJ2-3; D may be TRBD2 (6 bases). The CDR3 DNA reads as TGCGCCAGCAGCCCCTTGGGGGGATCCACAGATACGCAGTATTTT. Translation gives CASSPLGGSTDTQYF.